Included here is one T cell receptor beta chain sequence, with context. This sample is part of a study of blood T cell repertoires in COVID-19. Study information: PBMCs, B-cell-depleted T cells, or T cells provided the cDNA or gDNA that made up the material.

The V gene end was trimmed by 3 bases and the J gene end by 6 bases; junction bases not matched to a gene: 10. The germline CDR1 and CDR2 sequences are LGHDT and YNNKEL (reference sequence). The CDR3 loop spans 16 amino acids. TCRdb's table, derived via immunoSEQ multiplex PCR, lists solely in-frame clones and lacks some. Found here are 500,000 or so clones, 87% of them singletons; the top ten hold under 0.75%. Which cohort a participant joined came from the clinical history participants gave. The sequencing sample was made of PBMCs or T cells enriched from blood (not recorded which). This chain joins TRBV3-1 (or the pseudogene TRBV3-2) and TRBJ2-1; 8 nucleotides match TRBD1. The sequence derives from a woman aged 18-29 years who had recovered from COVID-19. CDR3 in DNA: TGTGCCAGCAGCCAGGAAAGGTTCGGACAGGGCAATGAGCAGTTCTTC. It codes for CASSQERFGQGNEQFF.